The present entry profiles one T cell receptor (beta chain) with its context. The germline CDR1 and CDR2 sequences are LNHDA and SQIVND (reference sequence). The J segment lost 5 bases and the V segment lost 6 bases, leaving 12 bases of the junction unmatched. The CDR3 totals 16 residues. The sample comes from a study of blood T cell repertoires in COVID-19. Study context: Whether acute or convalescent, the COVID-19 samples came from the United States, Italy and Spain. PBMCs, B-cell-depleted T cells, or T cells were the source of the cDNA or gDNA that made up the material.

Sequencing used immunoSEQ multiplex PCR; TCRdb keeps in-frame clones, though not all of them. The sample carries 220,000 or so clones, about 80% recorded once. The rearrangement links TRBV19 to TRBJ1-5, with TRBD1 matching over 8 bases. This sequence was found in a woman aged 35 to 49 with acute COVID-19. The sequenced sample was PBMCs or T cells enriched from blood (not recorded which). CDR3 bases: TGTGCCAGTAGCGCTGGGGTCTACAGGGGGGATCAGCCCCAGCATTTT. Protein sequence: CASSAGVYRGDQPQHF. Supplemented by reference TRBV19 and TRBJ1-5, the full variable domain reads DGGITQSPKYLFRKEGQNVTLSCEQNLNHDAMYWYRQDPGQGLRLIYYSQIVNDFQKGDIAEGYSVSREKKESFPLTVTSAQKNPTAFYLCASSAGVYRGDQPQHFGDGTRLSIL.